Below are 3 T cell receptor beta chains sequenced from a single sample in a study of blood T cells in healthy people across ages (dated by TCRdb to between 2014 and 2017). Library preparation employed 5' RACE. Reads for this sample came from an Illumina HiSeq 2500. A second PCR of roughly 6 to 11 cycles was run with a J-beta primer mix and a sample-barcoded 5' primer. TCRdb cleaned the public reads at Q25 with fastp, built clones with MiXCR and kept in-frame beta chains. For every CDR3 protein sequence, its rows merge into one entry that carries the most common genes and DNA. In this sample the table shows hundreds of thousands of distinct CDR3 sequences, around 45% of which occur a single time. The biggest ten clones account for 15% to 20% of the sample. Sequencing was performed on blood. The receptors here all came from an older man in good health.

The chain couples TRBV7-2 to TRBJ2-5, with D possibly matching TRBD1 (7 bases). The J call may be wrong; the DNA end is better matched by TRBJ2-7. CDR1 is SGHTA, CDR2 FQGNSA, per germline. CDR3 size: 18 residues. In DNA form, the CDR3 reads TGTGCCAGCAGCTTAGCTTCAGGGGGGAGGACAACCCCCTACGAGCAGTACTTC. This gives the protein CASSLASGGRTTPYEQYF.

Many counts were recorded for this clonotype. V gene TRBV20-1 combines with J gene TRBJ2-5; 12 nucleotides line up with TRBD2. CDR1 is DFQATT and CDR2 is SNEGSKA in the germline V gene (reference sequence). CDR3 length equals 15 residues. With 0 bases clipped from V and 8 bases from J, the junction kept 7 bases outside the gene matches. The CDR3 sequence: CSARDRGLAGITQYF. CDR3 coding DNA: TGCAGTGCTAGAGATCGGGGACTAGCGGGTATAACCCAGTACTTC.

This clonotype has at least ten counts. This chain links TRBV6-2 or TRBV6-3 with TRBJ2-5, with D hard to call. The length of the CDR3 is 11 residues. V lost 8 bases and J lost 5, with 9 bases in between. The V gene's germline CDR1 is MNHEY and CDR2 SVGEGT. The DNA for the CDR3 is TGTGCCAGCGGGCTAGTGGAGACCCAGTACTTC. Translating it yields CASGLVETQYF.